The rows below give T cell receptor beta chains drawn from one sample of a study of T cell repertoires in cytomegalovirus infection. Their recognized antigens are unknown. A single record per CDR3 protein comes from TCRdb applying MiXCR to the reads. The sample records 900,000 to 950,000 distinct CDR3 sequences, 31% being singletons. The sequences come from cultured CD8+ T cells from PBMCs, collected from culture after CMV antigen stimulation. The receptors stem from a human donor in good health (CMV status not recorded). Some clones in this sample may be carry-over from other donors' samples. CDR3s include the opening cysteine and the closing phenylalanine or tryptophan. D genes are given only for firm matches. Clone sizes are given selectively: once, few, many, or a class where the clone is expanded.

clone_size	j_call	v_call	d_call	cdr3_nt	cdr3_aa
-	TRBJ2-5	TRBV6-6	-	TGTGTCAGCAGCACTAGGGCTAGCATAGAGACCCAGTACTTC	CVSSTRASIETQYF
few	TRBJ2-7	TRBV7-2	TRBD1	TGTGCCAGCAGCCCTCCGGGACAGGAGAGGTACGAGCAGTACTTC	CASSPPGQERYEQYF
few	TRBJ2-2	TRBV7-9	-	TGTGCCAGCAGCACCTTGGAGAGAACGAACACCGGGGAGCTGTTTTTT	CASSTLERTNTGELFF
-	TRBJ1-2	TRBV5-1	TRBD1	TGCGCCAGCAGCTTGGGGTACGGACAGGCAATTACGCGTGGGGCCTTC	CASSLGYGQAITRGAF
-	TRBJ1-4	TRBV6-6	-	TGTGCCAGCAGTTGCCCCCCGGACAACCAGGGGCCAAATGAAAAACTGTTTTTT	CASSCPPDNQGPNEKLFF
many	TRBJ2-2	TRBV28	-	TGTGCCAGCAGGGGGGAGAACACCGGGGAGCTGTTTTTT	CASRGENTGELFF
-	TRBJ2-2	TRBV12-3/TRBV12-4	TRBD2	TGTGCCAGCAGTTCGCCTAGCGGGGGGACCGGGGAGCTGTTTTTT	CASSSPSGGTGELFF
few	TRBJ2-3	TRBV7-6	-	TGTGCCAGCAGCCCGGGGGCCGGCACAGATACGCAGTATTTT	CASSPGAGTDTQYF
-	TRBJ2-1	TRBV4-1	-	TGCGCCAGCAGCCAAGATCTGGGGGCGAGGGAGCAGTTCTTC	CASSQDLGAREQFF
-	TRBJ2-1	TRBV20-1	TRBD2	TGCAGTGCTAGAGATCGGGGACTAGCGTCTTTTAAGGGTGAGCAGTTCTTC	CSARDRGLASFKGEQFF
few	TRBJ1-2	TRBV7-9	-	TGTGCCAGCAGCTCCAGTGACAGGCCCGACTATGGCTACACCTTC	CASSSSDRPDYGYTF
-	TRBJ2-1	TRBV5-4	TRBD2	TGTGCCAGCAGCTTAATGACTAGCGGGGACTACAATGAGCAGTTCTTC	CASSLMTSGDYNEQFF
-	TRBJ1-2	TRBV27	-	TGTGCCAGCAGTCCATCGGCCGGCGGTTGGGGAAGGGGCTACACCTTC	CASSPSAGGWGRGYTF
-	TRBJ2-3	TRBV29-1	-	TGCAGCGTTGAAGGTTCCACAGACCAGAGCACAGATACGCAGTATTTT	CSVEGSTDQSTDTQYF
-	TRBJ2-3	TRBV4-2	TRBD2	TGTGCCAGCAGCCAAGATTTTACGGGGGGGCCGCCAGATACGCAGTATTTT	CASSQDFTGGPPDTQYF
-	TRBJ1-5	TRBV6-4	-	TGTGCCAGCAGCCCAAGTGGGGGTCAGCCCCAGCATTTT	CASSPSGGQPQHF
few	TRBJ1-5	TRBV27	TRBD1	TGTGCCAGCAGTGGATACCGGGACAGGGTTAATCAGCCCCAGCATTTT	CASSGYRDRVNQPQHF
few	TRBJ1-1	TRBV6-5	TRBD1	TGTGCCAGCAGTTATGTTACAGGGGGAGAAACTGAAGCTTTCTTT	CASSYVTGGETEAFF
-	TRBJ2-1	TRBV7-6	-	TGTGCCAGCAGCTTAGTTGGTGGGGCGACCTACAATGAGCAGTTCTTC	CASSLVGGATYNEQFF
-	TRBJ2-4	TRBV5-4	TRBD1	TGTGCCAGCAGCTCCGCACCTCGGGACAGTCAAGGGCCAGCCAAAAACATTCAGTACTTC	CASSSAPRDSQGPAKNIQYF
once	TRBJ2-1	TRBV4-3	-	TGCGCCAGCAGCCAGGGGGCGGCTGAGCAGTTCTTC	CASSQGAAEQFF
-	TRBJ2-2	TRBV7-9	-	TGTGCCAGCAGCCGAACCGAGGGCACCGGGGAGCTGTTTTTT	CASSRTEGTGELFF
-	TRBJ1-5	TRBV7-9	TRBD1	TGTGTCAGCAGCGTCACAGGGGGCGGTCAGCCCCAGCATTTT	CVSSVTGGGQPQHF
many	TRBJ2-2	TRBV15	-	TGTGCCACCAGCACAGGTGCTCTGACTTCGTCGAACACCGGGGAGCTGTTTTTT	CATSTGALTSSNTGELFF
few	TRBJ1-1	TRBV15	TRBD1	TGTGCCACCAGCCCTCTGCGACAGGGGGCTGAAGCTTTCTTT	CATSPLRQGAEAFF
-	TRBJ2-5	TRBV19	-	TGTGCCAGTAGCCAAGCGGGACACATCCAAGAGACCCAGTACTTC	CASSQAGHIQETQYF
few	TRBJ2-6	TRBV12-3/TRBV12-4	-	TGTGCCAGCAGTTACTCTCTTGGGGCCAACGTCCTGACTTTC	CASSYSLGANVLTF
many	TRBJ2-1	TRBV6-1	TRBD2	TGTGCCAGCAGTGAAAGGGTAGCGGGGGAATACAATGAGCAGTTCTTC	CASSERVAGEYNEQFF
-	TRBJ2-1	TRBV27	TRBD2	TGTGCCAGCAGCCAGGGACTAGCGGGGGACAATGAGCAGTTCTTC	CASSQGLAGDNEQFF
-	TRBJ2-7	TRBV25-1	-	TGTGCCAGCAGTGTCCCGGGACTTCCAGCGTACTTC	CASSVPGLPAYF
-	TRBJ1-2	TRBV28	-	TGTGCCAGCGGAAGACCGCCGAGCTCATTTGGCTACACCTTC	CASGRPPSSFGYTF
-	TRBJ2-2	TRBV10-3	-	TGTGCCATCAGCACAGGGACTACGGGCACCGGGGAGCTGTTTTTT	CAISTGTTGTGELFF
-	TRBJ2-1	TRBV19	TRBD2	TGTGCCAGCAGTTTGACTAGCGAGGTACTCAATGTGAATGAGCAGTTCTTC	CASSLTSEVLNVNEQFF
few	TRBJ1-4	TRBV5-8	TRBD1	TGTGCCAGCAGCCTCGGACAGGGAACAACTAATGAAAAACTGTTTTTT	CASSLGQGTTNEKLFF
few	TRBJ2-3	TRBV4-3	-	TGCGCCAGCAGCCAAGAGCGAGGGGATACGCAGTATTTT	CASSQERGDTQYF